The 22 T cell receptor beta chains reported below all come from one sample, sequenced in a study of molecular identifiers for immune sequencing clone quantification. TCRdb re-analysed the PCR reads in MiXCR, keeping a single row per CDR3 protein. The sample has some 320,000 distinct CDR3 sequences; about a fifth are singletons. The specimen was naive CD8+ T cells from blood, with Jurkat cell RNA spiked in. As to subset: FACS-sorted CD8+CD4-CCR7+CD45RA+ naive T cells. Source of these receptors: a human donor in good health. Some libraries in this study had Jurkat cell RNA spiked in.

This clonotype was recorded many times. CDR3 in amino acids: CASSPAHSNPDTQYF. Here the CDR3 DNA reads TGCGCCAGCAGCCCGGCACATAGTAACCCAGATACGCAGTATTTT. The V gene is TRBV4-1, the J gene TRBJ2-3; D gene ambiguous. This CDR3 is 15 amino acids long. From germline, CDR1 is MGHRA and CDR2 YSYEKL. The V end lost 4 bases, the J end lost 4 bases, and 15 bases lay between the germline ends.

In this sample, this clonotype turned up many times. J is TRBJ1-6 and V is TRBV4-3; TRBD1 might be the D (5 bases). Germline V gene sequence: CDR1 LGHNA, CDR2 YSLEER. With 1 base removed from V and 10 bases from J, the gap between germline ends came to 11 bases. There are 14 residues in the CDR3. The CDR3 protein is CASSQGSRGSPLHF. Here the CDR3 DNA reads TGCGCCAGCAGCCAAGGGAGCCGGGGCTCACCCCTCCACTTT.

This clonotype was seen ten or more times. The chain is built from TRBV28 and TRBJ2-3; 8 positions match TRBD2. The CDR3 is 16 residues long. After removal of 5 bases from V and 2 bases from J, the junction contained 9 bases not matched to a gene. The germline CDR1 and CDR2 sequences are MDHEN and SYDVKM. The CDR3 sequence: CASSILAGRVTDTQYF. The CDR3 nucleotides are TGTGCCAGCAGTATCTTAGCGGGGAGGGTCACAGATACGCAGTATTTT.

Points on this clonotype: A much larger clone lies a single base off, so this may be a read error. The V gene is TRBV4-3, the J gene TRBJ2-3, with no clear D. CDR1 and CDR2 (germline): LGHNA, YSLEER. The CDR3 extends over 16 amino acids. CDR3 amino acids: CASSQDPWAPRDTRYF. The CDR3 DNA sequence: TGCGCCAGCAGCCAAGATCCGTGGGCACCTAGGGATACGCGGTATTTT.

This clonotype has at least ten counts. For the CDR3, the DNA is TGTGCCAGCAGCTTAGGTCCCGGGCGAGCCTACGAGCAGTACTTC. It yields the protein CASSLGPGRAYEQYF. The rearrangement uses TRBV11-2 and TRBJ2-7; no clear D gene. The germline V gene has CDR1 SGHAT and CDR2 FQNNGV. The CDR3 loop spans 15 amino acids. V lost 1 base and J 2 bases, leaving 12 bases between the germline ends.

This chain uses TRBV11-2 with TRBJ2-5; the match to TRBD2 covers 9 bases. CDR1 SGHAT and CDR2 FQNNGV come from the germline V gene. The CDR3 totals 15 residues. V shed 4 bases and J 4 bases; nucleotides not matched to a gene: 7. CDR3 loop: CASSYQAGGGETQYF. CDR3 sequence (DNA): TGTGCCAGCAGCTACCAAGCGGGAGGTGGAGAGACCCAGTACTTC.

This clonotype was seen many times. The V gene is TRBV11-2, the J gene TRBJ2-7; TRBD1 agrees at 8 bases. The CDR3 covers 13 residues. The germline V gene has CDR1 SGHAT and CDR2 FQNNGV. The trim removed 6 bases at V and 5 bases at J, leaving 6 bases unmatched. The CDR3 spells CASRPTTGDEQYF. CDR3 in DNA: TGTGCCAGCAGACCCACGACAGGGGACGAGCAGTACTTC.

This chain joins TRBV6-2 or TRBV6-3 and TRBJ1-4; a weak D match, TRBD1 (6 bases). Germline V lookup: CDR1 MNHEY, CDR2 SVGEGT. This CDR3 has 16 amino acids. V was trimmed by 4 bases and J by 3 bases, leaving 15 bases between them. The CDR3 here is CASSSLTGESNEKLFF. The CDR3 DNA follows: TGTGCCAGCAGTTCTCTGACAGGAGAATCTAATGAAAAACTGTTTTTT.

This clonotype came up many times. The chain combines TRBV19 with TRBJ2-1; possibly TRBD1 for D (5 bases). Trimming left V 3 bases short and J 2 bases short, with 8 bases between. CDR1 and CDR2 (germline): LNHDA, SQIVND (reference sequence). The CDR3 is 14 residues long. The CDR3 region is CASSIRTTYNEQFF. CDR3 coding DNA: TGTGCCAGTAGTATCAGGACAACCTACAATGAGCAGTTCTTC.

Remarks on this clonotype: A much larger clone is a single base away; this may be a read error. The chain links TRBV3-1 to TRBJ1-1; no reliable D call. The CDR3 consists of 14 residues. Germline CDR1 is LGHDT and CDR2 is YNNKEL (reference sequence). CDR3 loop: CANSQDLENTEAFF. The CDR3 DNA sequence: TGTGCCAACAGCCAAGATTTGGAAAACACTGAAGCTTTCTTT.

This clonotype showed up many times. CDR3 nucleotides: TGTGCCACCAGTGATTTGCCCGTGAGTGCCGGGAACACCGGGGAGCTGTTTTTT. This gives the protein CATSDLPVSAGNTGELFF. The chain combines TRBV24-1 with TRBJ2-2; D unclear. Germline V gene lookup returns CDR1 KGHDR and CDR2 SFDVKD. Trimming removed 0 bases from V and 1 base from J, with 14 bases in between. The CDR3 runs to 18 residues.

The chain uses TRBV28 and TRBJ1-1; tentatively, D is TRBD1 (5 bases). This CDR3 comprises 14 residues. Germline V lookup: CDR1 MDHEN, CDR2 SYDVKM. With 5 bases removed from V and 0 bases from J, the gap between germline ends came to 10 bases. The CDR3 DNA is TGTGCCAGCAGTGTTATGACAGTGAACACTGAAGCTTTCTTT. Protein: CASSVMTVNTEAFF.

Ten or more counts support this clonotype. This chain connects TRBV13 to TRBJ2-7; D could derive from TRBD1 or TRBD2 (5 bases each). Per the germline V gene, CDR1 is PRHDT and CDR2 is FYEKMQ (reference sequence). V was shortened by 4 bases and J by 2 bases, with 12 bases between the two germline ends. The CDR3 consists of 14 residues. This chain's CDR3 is CASSSIGATYEQYF. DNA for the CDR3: TGTGCCAGCAGCTCTATCGGGGCAACCTACGAGCAGTACTTC.

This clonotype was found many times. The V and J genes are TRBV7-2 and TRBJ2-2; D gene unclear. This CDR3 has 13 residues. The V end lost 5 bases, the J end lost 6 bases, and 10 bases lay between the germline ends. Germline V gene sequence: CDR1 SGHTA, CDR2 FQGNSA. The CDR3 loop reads CASSLISSGELFF. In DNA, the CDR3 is TGTGCCAGCAGCCTAATTTCATCCGGGGAGCTGTTTTTT.

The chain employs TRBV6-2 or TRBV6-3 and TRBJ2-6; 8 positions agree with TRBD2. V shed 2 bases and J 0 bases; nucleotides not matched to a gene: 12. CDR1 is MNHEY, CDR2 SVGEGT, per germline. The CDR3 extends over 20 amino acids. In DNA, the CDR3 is TGTGCCAGCAGTTACCCCAAAGGGCGGGGGGTCGACTCTGGGGCCAACGTCCTGACTTTC. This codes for CASSYPKGRGVDSGANVLTF.

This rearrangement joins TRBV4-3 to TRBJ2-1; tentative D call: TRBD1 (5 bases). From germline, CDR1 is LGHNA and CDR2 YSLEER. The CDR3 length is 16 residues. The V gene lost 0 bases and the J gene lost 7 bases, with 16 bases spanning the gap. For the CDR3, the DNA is TGCGCCAGCAGCCAAGACTACAGGAGAAACTTAAATGAGCAGTTCTTC. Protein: CASSQDYRRNLNEQFF.

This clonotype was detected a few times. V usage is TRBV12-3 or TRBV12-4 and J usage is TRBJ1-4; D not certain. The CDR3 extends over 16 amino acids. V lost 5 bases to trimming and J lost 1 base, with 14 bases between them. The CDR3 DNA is TGTGCCAGCAGTATCCCGAGCGGGGTAACTAATGAAAAACTGTTTTTT. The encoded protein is CASSIPSGVTNEKLFF.

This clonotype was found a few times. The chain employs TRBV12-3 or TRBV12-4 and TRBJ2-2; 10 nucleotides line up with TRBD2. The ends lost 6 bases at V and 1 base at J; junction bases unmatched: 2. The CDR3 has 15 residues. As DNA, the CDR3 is TGTGCCAGCAGCGGACTAGCGGTGAACACCGGGGAGCTGTTTTTT. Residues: CASSGLAVNTGELFF.

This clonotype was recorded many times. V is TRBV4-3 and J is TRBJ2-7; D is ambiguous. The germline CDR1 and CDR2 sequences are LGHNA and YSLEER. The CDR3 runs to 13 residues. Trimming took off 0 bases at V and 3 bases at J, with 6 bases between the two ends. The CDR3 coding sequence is TGCGCCAGCAGCCAAGATCGAAACTACGAGCAGTACTTC. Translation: CASSQDRNYEQYF.

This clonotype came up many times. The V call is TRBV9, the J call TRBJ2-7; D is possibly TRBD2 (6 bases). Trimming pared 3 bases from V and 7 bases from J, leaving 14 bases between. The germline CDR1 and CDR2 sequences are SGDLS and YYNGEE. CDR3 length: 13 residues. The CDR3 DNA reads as TGTGCCAGCAGCGATGCACTAGCCGGGGAGCAGTACTTC. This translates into CASSDALAGEQYF.

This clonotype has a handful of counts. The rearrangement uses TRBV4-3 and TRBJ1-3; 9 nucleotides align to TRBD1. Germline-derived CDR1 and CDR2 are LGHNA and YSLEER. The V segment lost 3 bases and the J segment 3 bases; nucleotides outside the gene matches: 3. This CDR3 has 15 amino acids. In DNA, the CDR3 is TGCGCCAGCAGCCAGTACAGGGGGCTTGGAAACACCATATATTTT. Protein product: CASSQYRGLGNTIYF.

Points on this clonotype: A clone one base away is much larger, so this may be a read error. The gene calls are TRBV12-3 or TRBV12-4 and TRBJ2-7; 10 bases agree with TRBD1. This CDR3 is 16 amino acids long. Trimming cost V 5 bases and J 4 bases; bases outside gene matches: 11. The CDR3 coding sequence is TGTGCCAGCAGTCTACACTCGACAGGGGGCGGGTACGAGCAGTACTTC. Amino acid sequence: CASSLHSTGGGYEQYF.